Only a few counts were recorded for the clone carrying this TCR beta chain. The antigen remains unidentified. This entry comes from a study of cytomegalovirus exposure and HLA in healthy donors. A multiplex PCR was run with 60 Vbeta primers and 13 Jbeta primers. Per the authors' pipeline: An analysis performed later counted 70 million to 90 million unique TCR beta chains (around 11 million of them shared). Libraries were prepared by immunoSEQ multiplex PCR; TCRdb keeps only in-frame clonotypes and omits some of them. V and J calls plus clone size are reproduced from that table; the DNA served to infer D and trimming. The sample shows about 200,000 clones, roughly 72% of them seen only once. Study-level findings and limits: Productive status was seen about 90% or about 30% of the time for most TCR beta V segments in an earlier analysis. TRBV6-2, TRBV6-3 and some other V segments were excluded as indistinguishable. TCR beta sequences reportedly predicted most subjects' HLA-A and HLA-B alleles accurately.

Germline values: CDR1 SGHKS, CDR2 YYEKEE (reference sequence). The CDR3 has 12 amino acids. With 4 bases removed from V and 3 bases from J, the gap between germline ends came to 8 bases. This clonotype was sampled from a man younger than 40 in good health and CMV-seronegative. The specimen sequenced was PBMCs. This chain joins TRBV5-5 and TRBJ2-7; D might be TRBD1 (6 bases). CDR3 in amino acids: CASSPDSYEQYF. In DNA form, the CDR3 reads TGTGCCAGCAGCCCGGACAGCTACGAGCAGTACTTC.